Shown below are 9 T cell receptor beta chains from a single sample sequenced in a study of blood T cell repertoires in COVID-19. Using immunoSEQ multiplex PCR, the repertoire was profiled, and TCRdb retains in-frame clones only, with some absent. Here the sample spans some 300,000 clones, 88% being singletons. Sequenced input: PBMCs or T cells enriched from blood (not recorded which). These receptors originate from a woman under 40 who had recovered from COVID-19.

The V gene is TRBV5-1, the J gene TRBJ2-6; 7 nucleotides align to TRBD1. From germline, CDR1 is SGHRS and CDR2 YFSETQ. The CDR3 is 16 residues long. After removal of 4 bases from V and 3 bases from J, the junction contained 7 bases not matched to a gene. CDR3 region: CASSGPTGVGANVLTF. DNA for the CDR3: TGCGCCAGCAGCGGACCCACAGGGGTTGGGGCCAACGTCCTGACTTTC.

This clone was seen just once. The chain couples TRBV7-3 to TRBJ1-2; D possibly corresponds to TRBD1 (5 bases). Trimming stripped 1 base from V and 9 bases from J, with 12 bases between. Germline V CDR1 and CDR2: SGHTA, FQGTGA. The CDR3 totals 13 residues. DNA of the CDR3: TGTGCCAGCAGCTTAAACCCACAGGATAGCTACACCTTC. It translates to CASSLNPQDSYTF.

The CDR3 here is CASSQEQGSQYGYTF. CDR3 nucleotide sequence: TGCGCCAGCAGCCAAGAACAGGGAAGTCAGTATGGCTACACCTTC. V gene TRBV4-1 combines with J gene TRBJ1-2; tentatively, D is TRBD1 (6 bases). The CDR3 is 15 amino acids. The V gene's germline CDR1 is MGHRA and CDR2 YSYEKL. The V end was cut by 0 bases, the J end by 5 bases, with 13 bases between.

V and J are TRBV5-1 and TRBJ2-1, with TRBD2 matching over 9 bases. With V trimmed by 3 bases and J by 5 bases, 9 bases remained unmatched. This CDR3 has 16 residues. Germline V gene lookup returns CDR1 SGHRS and CDR2 YFSETQ. This chain's CDR3 is CASSSSRLAGNNEQFF. As DNA, the CDR3 is TGCGCCAGCAGCTCATCCCGGCTAGCGGGAAACAATGAGCAGTTCTTC.

V usage is TRBV4-1 and J usage is TRBJ2-5; D not certain. The CDR3 runs to 14 residues. Per the germline V gene, CDR1 is MGHRA and CDR2 is YSYEKL. V lost 1 base and J 1 base, leaving 7 bases between the germline ends. DNA for the CDR3: TGCGCCAGCAGCCAAGCTTCACTCCAAGAGACCCAGTACTTC. Protein sequence: CASSQASLQETQYF.

CDR3 sequence: CASSYSKLNNYGYTF. In nucleotides, the CDR3 is TGTGCCAGCAGTTACTCGAAACTGAATAACTATGGCTACACCTTC. The chain carries TRBV6-6 and TRBJ1-2; the D is unclear. The length of the CDR3 is 15 residues. Germline CDR1 reads MNHNY; CDR2 reads SVGAGI (reference sequence). V was trimmed by 0 bases and J by 1 base, leaving 9 bases between them.

This sequence joins TRBV6-2 or TRBV6-3 and TRBJ2-7; D not certain. Germline-derived CDR1 and CDR2 are MNHEY and SVGEGT. V gave up 3 bases and J gave up 9 bases, with 9 bases separating them. This CDR3 contains 11 residues. The CDR3 reads CASSYAFGQYF. Written as DNA, the CDR3 is TGTGCCAGCAGTTATGCGTTCGGGCAGTACTTC.

This chain uses TRBV6-5 with TRBJ1-5, with TRBD1 matching over 8 bases. Germline lookup yields CDR1 MNHEY and CDR2 SVGAGI. This CDR3 has 13 amino acids. After removal of 8 bases from V and 1 base from J, the junction contained 1 base not matched to a gene. The CDR3 coding sequence is TGTGCCAGCGACAGGGGAAGCAATCAGCCCCAGCATTTT. It is translated as CASDRGSNQPQHF.

With respect to this clone: This sample also contains other DNA sequences that code for the same CDR3. The gene calls are TRBV7-9 and TRBJ2-7; TRBD1 might be the D (6 bases). The germline V and J ends were trimmed by 5 bases and 2 bases, with 25 bases remaining between them. The CDR3 has 18 residues. From germline, CDR1 is SEHNR and CDR2 FQNEAQ (reference sequence). The CDR3 protein is CASSRPQGNSPRPYEQYF. The CDR3 DNA sequence: TGTGCCAGCAGCAGACCGCAGGGGAACTCCCCCCGTCCCTACGAGCAGTACTTC.